This T cell receptor beta chain emerged from a study of HIV-infected patients and healthy controls (dated by TCRdb to the mid-2010s). Regarding the research as a whole: CD4 counts were modestly but significantly increased in about 90% of the 16 patients after three months of therapy, but they remained below normal ranges. An undetectable viral load was attained by 11 of 16 patients by the second bleed and by all patients after a further year of therapy. No consistent shift in CD8 counts was seen during early therapy, whereas a slight rise was seen in the CD4:CD8 ratio. The study tested whether deep TCR repertoire sequencing of HIV patients' small blood samples could capture immune perturbation and reconstitution. Patients lacked overall T-cell lymphocytopenia, and total CDR3 counts per chain did not differ significantly from controls. Study-level results and caveats: Processing was restricted to sixteen HIV-infected individuals, which the authors judged to be a major constraint on the generalizability of the findings. Alpha-chain CDR3s from MAIT cells occurred at high frequency in healthy controls but were severely depleted in HIV+ repertoires. Healthy control repertoires showed roughly threefold more distinct CDR3s and higher Shannon diversity than untreated HIV+ repertoires. Using whole blood restricted sequencing depth and prevented separating the dynamics of distinct T-cell subpopulations. Unequal numbers of distinct sequences between patients and controls complicated comparisons, and size-matching overweighted rare events from HIV-infected data. Most CMV-associated CDR3s became more frequent during therapy, although their change was not significant, whereas HIV-associated CDR3s showed a significant decrease in frequency. Pairing of alpha and beta chains was not determined in the samples. Healthy controls shared more CDR3s between individuals than HIV+ patients, by Jaccard index and by count of highly shared sequences. Slight age and sex profile differences between the study cohorts did not explain the observed diversity differences. In size-matched repertoire data, the apparent post-therapy recovery of the Gini index in HIV-infected patients was not replicated. Mean usage differed significantly between HIV-infected patients and controls for eight alpha and eight beta V genes. In the study, no determination of donor HLA types was made. Significantly higher mean Gini indices were seen in HIV-infected repertoires than in controls, possibly reflecting oligoclonality.

SuperScript III was used to reverse transcribe 500 ng RNA with primers targeting the alpha and beta constant regions. Alpha and beta chain libraries were generated separately via chain-specific third strand synthesis with multiplexing indices. The protocol used a single primer pair to amplify all rearrangements within a chain, which avoided primer bias, and attached molecular barcodes to each cDNA molecule. The SP2 sequencing primer site and a random hexamer were carried on a 5' RACE adapter, to which purified cDNA was joined by T4 RNA Ligase 1. Second strand synthesis was performed with Phusion polymerase and primed from the SP2 site, and slow temperature ramps were applied to favor optimal annealing. Joined together, two random hexamer sequences that had both been added before amplification formed the 12-nucleotide barcode of each molecule. A brief initial PCR introduced P5 and P7 adapter elements together with a second index, and an approximately 21-cycle amplification PCR using P5s and P7 primers was subsequently performed. The libraries went through approximately 26 PCR cycles in total, were quantified on a Qubit, were sized on a Bioanalyzer, and were diluted to 4 nM. Sequencing of the normalized libraries was done on an Illumina MiSeq using 2 x 250 paired-end kits. Into around 9.5 ul Tris-Cl, the reverse transcription reactions were eluted following cleanup on MinElute columns. The adapter ligations were run for roughly 25 hours at 16 degrees C, and AMPure XP beads at a 1:1 ratio were afterwards used to clean them. The paper's data handling went like this. Demultiplexed FASTQ files were processed with a modified Decombinator that output V, J, insert and barcode information. Sequences that shared a barcode but differed from the dominant sequence were treated as errors and discarded, and barcodes were clustered at Levenshtein distance 3 and counted to estimate the original cDNA molecules. For downstream analyses, the R packages ineq, vegan, igraph and RCytoscape were used, along with IMGT nomenclature and CDR3 definitions. To avoid skew from clonal expansion, each TCR was counted once, and V gene usage was computed over distinct sequences. Whenever two unique CDR3 amino acid sequences within a donor differed by a single Levenshtein edit, similarity networks linked them. Published HIV-specific CDR3s (around 83 alpha, approximately 660 beta) and CMV-specific CDR3s (about 13 alpha, over 200 beta) were assembled and queried against the repertoires. It was shown by random subsampling to size-matched repertoires that the decreased diversity of patients was not caused by their lower sequence numbers. Using fastp at Q25 and MiXCR, TCRdb reprocessed the public reads and kept productive beta chains. Identical CDR3 proteins give one entry, which carries the most common genes and DNA. TCRdb assigned the V and J calls; the authors' analysis was not used. In all, the sample holds about 9,600 distinct CDR3 sequences, and 7.3% of those were seen once. The top ten clonotypes cover around 34% of the sample.

Whole blood was used without fractionating the cells, so the repertoire represented all peripheral T cells without sorting. For RNA extraction, around 2.5 ml of peripheral blood was drawn into Tempus tubes. HIV-infected adults not yet given antiretroviral therapy and scheduled to start treatment were recruited, and the first sixteen eligible patients underwent processing. Enrollment excluded patients who had febrile or AIDS-related illness, tumors, hepatitis B or C coinfection, immunomodulatory therapy, recent vaccination or treatment interruptions. Residual genomic DNA was removed with the TURBO-DNase kit and globin mRNA was depleted with GLOBINclear. The study collected pretreatment blood from HIV-infected patients just before antiretroviral therapy was started. Clipping removes 4 bases from V and 3 bases from J, with 5 as the unmatched junction base count. The CDR3 contains 15 residues, cysteine and phenylalanine counted. The kept DNA is CDR3 alone, 45 bases in frame from the first base. Per the germline V gene (reference sequence), SGHNT is the CDR1 and YYREEE is the CDR2.

This clonotype was counted ten times or more. Its antigen specificity is not known. No base quality information exists; no much larger clone differs at one position. This clonotype originated in an adult with HIV infection. The specimen was blood, collected before antiretroviral therapy. This chain joins TRBV5-4 to TRBJ2-1; TRBD2 matches 9 bases in the middle. The sequenced DNA: TGTGCCAGCAGCCCCCTAGCGGGGAGCTACAATGAGCAGTTCTTC. It translates to CASSPLAGSYNEQFF.